This passage covers 9 T cell receptor beta chains from one sample sequenced in a study of siplizumab effects on memory and regulatory T cells. Sequencing was performed with immunoSEQ multiplex PCR; in TCRdb, only in-frame clones are kept and a portion is missing. Among tens of thousands of clones listed, about 97% were seen once. Sequenced sample: naive CD8+ T cells sorted from blood. Source of these receptors: a human donor in good health.

The rearrangement uses TRBV9 and TRBJ1-3, with 7 nucleotides matching TRBD1. Unmatched junction bases numbered 7, after V lost 5 bases and J lost 5 bases. Germline assignment: CDR1 SGDLS and CDR2 YYNGEE. The length of the CDR3 is 14 residues. The CDR3 reads CASSAPGQRNTIYF. CDR3 nucleotides: TGTGCCAGCAGTGCACCGGGACAGAGAAACACCATATATTTT. Using reference TRBV9 and TRBJ1-3 for the parts outside the CDR3, the full variable domain is DSGVTQTPKHLITATGQRVTLRCSPRSGDLSVYWYQQSLDQGLQFLIQYYNGEERAKGNILERFSAQQFPDLHSELNLSSLELGDSALYFCASSAPGQRNTIYFGEGSWLTVV.

The V and J genes are TRBV28 and TRBJ2-1; the D gene is possibly TRBD2 (6 bases). CDR3 size: 12 residues. Germline V lookup: CDR1 MDHEN, CDR2 SYDVKM. The V end lost 5 bases, the J end lost 9 bases, and 11 bases lay between the germline ends. The CDR3 bases are TGTGCCAGCAGTCCCACTAGCTCTGAGCAGTTCTTC. Encoded protein: CASSPTSSEQFF.

V usage is TRBV27 and J usage is TRBJ1-2, with TRBD1 matching over 7 bases. The germline V gene encodes CDR1 MNHEY and CDR2 SMNVEV (reference sequence). Germline trimming cut 8 bases from V and 7 bases from J; bases unmatched to any gene: 16. The CDR3 length is 15 residues. CDR3 DNA: TGTGCCAGCCGATTGACAGGGACGGGTTTAAGTGGCTACACCTTC. Its protein product is CASRLTGTGLSGYTF.

The gene calls are TRBV27 and TRBJ1-5; no firm D call. Deletions cut 7 bases from V and 0 bases from J, with 13 bases between. CDR3 length: 15 residues. From germline, CDR1 is MNHEY and CDR2 SMNVEV (reference sequence). The CDR3 protein is CASKPLEYSNQPQHF. CDR3 nucleotide sequence: TGTGCCAGCAAACCGCTAGAATATAGCAATCAGCCCCAGCATTTT.

The rearrangement links TRBV27 to TRBJ1-6, with 7 bases matching TRBD1. This CDR3 comprises 14 residues. Looked up from germline, CDR1 is MNHEY and CDR2 is SMNVEV (reference sequence). J was trimmed by 4 bases and V by 7 bases; bases with no gene match: 4. Here the CDR3 reads CASTTGDYNSPLHF. DNA of the CDR3: TGTGCCAGCACAACAGGGGATTATAATTCACCCCTCCACTTT.

This rearrangement joins TRBV28 to TRBJ1-1; the D gene is possibly TRBD1 (5 bases). V dropped 5 bases and J dropped 2 bases, with 15 bases sitting between them. Germline values: CDR1 MDHEN, CDR2 SYDVKM. The CDR3 is 15 amino acids. The CDR3 sequence: CASSKIPQGNTEAFF. DNA for the CDR3: TGTGCCAGCAGTAAGATCCCCCAGGGAAACACTGAAGCTTTCTTT.

The chain recombines TRBV30 with TRBJ1-5, with no clear D. Trimming took 4 bases from V and 2 from J, leaving 9 bases between them. The CDR3 extends over 13 amino acids. Per the germline V gene, CDR1 is GTSNPN and CDR2 is SVGIG (reference sequence). The CDR3 protein is CAWNSGGNQPQHF. The CDR3 coding sequence is TGTGCCTGGAATTCGGGTGGCAATCAGCCCCAGCATTTT.

The chain employs TRBV21-1 and TRBJ2-3; TRBD2 was called by the table and not checked on the DNA. TRBV21-1 is a documented pseudogene. This CDR3 has 14 residues. CDR3 protein: CARDFLQVSDTQYF. CDR3 nucleotides: TGTGCCAGGGACTTTTTGCAGGTGTCAGATACGCAGTATTTT.

The chain combines TRBV29-1 with TRBJ2-3; 13 bases align to TRBD2. The CDR3 is made up of 17 amino acids. Germline assignment: CDR1 SQVTM and CDR2 ANQGSEA. Trimming removed 7 bases from V and 4 bases from J; junction bases left unmatched: 14. The CDR3: CSALLAGGPNPSDTQYF. CDR3 nucleotide sequence: TGCAGCGCCCTACTAGCGGGAGGGCCGAATCCTTCAGATACGCAGTATTTT.